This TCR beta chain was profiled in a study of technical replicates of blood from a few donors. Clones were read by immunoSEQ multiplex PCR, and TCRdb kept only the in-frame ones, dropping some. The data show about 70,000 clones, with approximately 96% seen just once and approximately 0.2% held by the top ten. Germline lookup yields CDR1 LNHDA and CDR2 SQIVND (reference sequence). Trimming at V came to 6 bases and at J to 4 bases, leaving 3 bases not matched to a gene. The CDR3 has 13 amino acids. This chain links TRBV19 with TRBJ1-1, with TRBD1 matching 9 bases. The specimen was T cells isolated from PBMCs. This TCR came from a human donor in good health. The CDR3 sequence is CASSQTGGTEAFF. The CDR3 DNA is TGTGCCAGTAGCCAGACAGGGGGCACTGAAGCTTTCTTT.